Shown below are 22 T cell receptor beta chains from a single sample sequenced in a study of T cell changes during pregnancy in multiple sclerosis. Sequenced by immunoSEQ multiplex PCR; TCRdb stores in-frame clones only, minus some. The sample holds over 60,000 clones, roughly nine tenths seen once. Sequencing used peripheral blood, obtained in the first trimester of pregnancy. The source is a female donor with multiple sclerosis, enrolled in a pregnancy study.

In nucleotides, the CDR3 is TGTGCCAGCAGCGAAGGACAGGGGTTCGGAGATACGCAGTATTTT. It codes for CASSEGQGFGDTQYF. The rearrangement joins TRBV25-1 to TRBJ2-3; TRBD1 agrees at 9 bases. V was clipped by 6 bases and J by 5 bases; unmatched bases: 9. Germline V gene lookup returns CDR1 MGHDK and CDR2 SYGVNS. CDR3 size: 15 residues.

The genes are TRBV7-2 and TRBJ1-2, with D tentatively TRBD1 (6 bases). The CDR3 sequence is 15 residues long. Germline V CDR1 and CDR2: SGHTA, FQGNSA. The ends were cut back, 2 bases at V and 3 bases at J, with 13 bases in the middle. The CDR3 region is CASSLRQGSDYGYTF. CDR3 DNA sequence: TGTGCCAGCAGCTTAAGGCAGGGGTCGGACTATGGCTACACCTTC. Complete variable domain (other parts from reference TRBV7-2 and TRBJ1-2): GAGVSQSPSNKVTEKGKDVELRCDPISGHTALYWYRQSLGQGLEFLIYFQGNSAPDKSGLPSDRFSAERTGGSVSTLTIQRTQQEDSAVYLCASSLRQGSDYGYTFGSGTRLTVV.

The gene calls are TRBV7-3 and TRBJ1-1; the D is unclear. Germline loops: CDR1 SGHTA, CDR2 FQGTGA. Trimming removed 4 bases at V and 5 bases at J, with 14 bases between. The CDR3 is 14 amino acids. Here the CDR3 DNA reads TGTGCCAGCAGCTCGTCTCCCGGGAATACTGAAGCTTTCTTT. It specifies CASSSSPGNTEAFF.

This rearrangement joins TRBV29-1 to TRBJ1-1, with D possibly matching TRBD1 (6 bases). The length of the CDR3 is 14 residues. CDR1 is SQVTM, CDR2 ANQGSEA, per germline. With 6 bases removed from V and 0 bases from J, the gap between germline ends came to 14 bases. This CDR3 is CSVIGTPMNTEAFF. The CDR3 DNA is TGCAGCGTCATCGGGACACCTATGAACACTGAAGCTTTCTTT.

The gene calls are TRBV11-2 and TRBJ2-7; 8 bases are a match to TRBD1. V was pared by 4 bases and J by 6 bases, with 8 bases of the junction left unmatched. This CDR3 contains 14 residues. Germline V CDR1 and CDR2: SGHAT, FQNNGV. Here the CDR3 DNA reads TGTGCCAGCAGCTCAACCAGGGGGCAAGGCGAGCAGTACTTC. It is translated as CASSSTRGQGEQYF.

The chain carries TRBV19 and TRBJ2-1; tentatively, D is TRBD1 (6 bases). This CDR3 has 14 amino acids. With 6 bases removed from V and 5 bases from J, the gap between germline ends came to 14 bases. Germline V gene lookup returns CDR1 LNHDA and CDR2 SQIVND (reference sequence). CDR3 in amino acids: CASRSAGENNEQFF. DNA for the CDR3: TGTGCCAGTAGGTCGGCAGGGGAGAACAATGAGCAGTTCTTC.

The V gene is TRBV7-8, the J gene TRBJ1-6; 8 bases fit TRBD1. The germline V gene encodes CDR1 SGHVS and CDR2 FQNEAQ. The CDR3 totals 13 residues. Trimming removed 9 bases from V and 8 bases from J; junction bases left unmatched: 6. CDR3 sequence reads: CASGTGGHSPLHF. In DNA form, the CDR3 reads TGTGCCAGTGGGACAGGAGGGCATTCACCCCTCCACTTT.

DNA for the CDR3: TGTGCCAGCAAAGACAGAACAAGCTCCTACAATGAGCAGTTCTTC. Translating gives CASKDRTSSYNEQFF. This rearrangement joins TRBV18 to TRBJ2-1, with D tentatively TRBD1 (5 bases). The germline CDR1 and CDR2 sequences are KGHSH and LQKENI. The CDR3 loop spans 15 amino acids. Trimming took 8 bases from V and 0 from J, leaving 14 bases between them.

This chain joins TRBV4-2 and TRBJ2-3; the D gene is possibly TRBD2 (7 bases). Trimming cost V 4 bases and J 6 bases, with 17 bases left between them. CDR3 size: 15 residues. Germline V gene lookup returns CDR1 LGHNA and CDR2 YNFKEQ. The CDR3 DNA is TGTGCCAGCAGCCCCGCCTCGGGGGGCCGGGATACGCAGTATTTT. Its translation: CASSPASGGRDTQYF.

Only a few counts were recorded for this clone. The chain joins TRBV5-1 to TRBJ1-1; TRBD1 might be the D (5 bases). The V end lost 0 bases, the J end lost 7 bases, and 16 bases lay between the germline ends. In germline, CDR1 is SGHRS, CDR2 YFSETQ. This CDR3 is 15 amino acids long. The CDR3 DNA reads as TGCGCCAGCAGCTTGGAGGCGGCAGGGCCAGGTGAAGCTTTCTTT. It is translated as CASSLEAAGPGEAFF.

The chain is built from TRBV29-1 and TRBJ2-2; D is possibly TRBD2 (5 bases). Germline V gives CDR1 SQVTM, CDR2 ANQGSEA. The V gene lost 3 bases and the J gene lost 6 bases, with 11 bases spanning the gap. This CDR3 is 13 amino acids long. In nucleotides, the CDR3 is TGCAGCGTTGATTTGGAGAGGGCCGGGGAGCTGTTTTTT. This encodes CSVDLERAGELFF.

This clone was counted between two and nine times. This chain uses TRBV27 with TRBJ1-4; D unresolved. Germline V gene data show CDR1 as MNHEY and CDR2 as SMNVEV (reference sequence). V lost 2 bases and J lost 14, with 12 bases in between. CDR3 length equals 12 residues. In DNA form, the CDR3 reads TGTGCCAGCAGTTTAAACCAGCGGCATCTGTTTTTT. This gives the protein CASSLNQRHLFF.

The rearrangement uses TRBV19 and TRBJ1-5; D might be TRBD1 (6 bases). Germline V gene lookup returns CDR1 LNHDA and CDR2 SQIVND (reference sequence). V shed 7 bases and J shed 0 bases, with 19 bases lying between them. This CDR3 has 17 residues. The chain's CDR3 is CASKSLQGSYSNQPQHF. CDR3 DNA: TGTGCCAGTAAGTCACTACAGGGAAGTTATAGCAATCAGCCCCAGCATTTT.

CDR3 coding DNA: TGTGCCAGCAGCTCCCGACCGACAGGTTCTAATGAAGCTTTCTTT. It is translated as CASSSRPTGSNEAFF. This chain links TRBV7-8 with TRBJ1-1, with D possibly matching TRBD1 (6 bases). V shed 4 bases and J shed 7 bases, with 19 bases lying between them. CDR1 is SGHVS and CDR2 is FQNEAQ in the germline V gene. The CDR3 extends over 15 amino acids. Complete variable domain (other parts from reference TRBV7-8 and TRBJ1-1): GAGVSQSPRYKVAKRGQDVALRCDPISGHVSLFWYQQALGQGPEFLTYFQNEAQLDKSGLPSDRFFAERPEGSVSTLKIQRTQQEDSAVYLCASSSRPTGSNEAFFGQGTRLTVV.

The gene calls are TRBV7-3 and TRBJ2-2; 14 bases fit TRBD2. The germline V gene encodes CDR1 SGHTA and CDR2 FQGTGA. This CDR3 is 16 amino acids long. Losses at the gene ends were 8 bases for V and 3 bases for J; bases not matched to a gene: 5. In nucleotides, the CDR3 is TGTGCCAGCGGGACTAGCGGGGGTGTTCACACCGGGGAGCTGTTTTTT. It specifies CASGTSGGVHTGELFF.

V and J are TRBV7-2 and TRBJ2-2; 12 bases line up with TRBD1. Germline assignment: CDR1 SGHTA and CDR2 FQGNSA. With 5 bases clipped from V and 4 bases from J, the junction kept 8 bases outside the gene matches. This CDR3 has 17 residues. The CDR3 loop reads CASSGSGTGGFTGELFF. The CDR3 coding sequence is TGTGCCAGCAGCGGATCCGGGACAGGGGGCTTCACCGGGGAGCTGTTTTTT.

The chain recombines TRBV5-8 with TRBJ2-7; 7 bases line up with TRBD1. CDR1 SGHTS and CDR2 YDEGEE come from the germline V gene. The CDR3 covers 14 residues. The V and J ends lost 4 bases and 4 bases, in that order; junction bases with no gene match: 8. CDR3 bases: TGTGCCAGCAGCCCAAGGACAGGCTTATACGAGCAGTACTTC. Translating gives CASSPRTGLYEQYF.

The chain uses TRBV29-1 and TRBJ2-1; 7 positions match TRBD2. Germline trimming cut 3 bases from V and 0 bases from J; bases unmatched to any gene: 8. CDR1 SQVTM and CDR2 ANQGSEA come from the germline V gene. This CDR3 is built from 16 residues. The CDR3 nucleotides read TGCAGCGTTGACGCCTCCCTAGCGGTCTCCTACAATGAGCAGTTCTTC. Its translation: CSVDASLAVSYNEQFF.

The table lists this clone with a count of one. The CDR3: CASSLRTGVEGYTF. CDR3 sequence (DNA): TGTGCCAGCAGTTTGAGGACAGGGGTAGAAGGCTACACCTTC. The chain has TRBV27 and TRBJ1-2; the match to TRBD1 covers 9 bases. V dropped 3 bases and J dropped 8; count of bases not matched to a gene: 7. The length of the CDR3 is 14 residues. CDR1 is MNHEY and CDR2 is SMNVEV in the germline V gene (reference sequence).

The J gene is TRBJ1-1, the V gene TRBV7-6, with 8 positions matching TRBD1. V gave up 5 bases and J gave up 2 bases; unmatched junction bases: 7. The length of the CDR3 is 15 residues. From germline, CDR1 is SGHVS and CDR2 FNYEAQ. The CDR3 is CASSPTTGANTEAFF. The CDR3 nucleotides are TGTGCCAGCAGCCCGACGACAGGGGCCAACACTGAAGCTTTCTTT.

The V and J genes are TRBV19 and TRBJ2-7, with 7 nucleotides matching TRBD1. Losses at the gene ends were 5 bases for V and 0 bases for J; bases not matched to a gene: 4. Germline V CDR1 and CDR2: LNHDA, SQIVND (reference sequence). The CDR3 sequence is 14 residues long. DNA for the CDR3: TGTGCCAGTAGTGTGGACAGGAACTCCTACGAGCAGTACTTC. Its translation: CASSVDRNSYEQYF.

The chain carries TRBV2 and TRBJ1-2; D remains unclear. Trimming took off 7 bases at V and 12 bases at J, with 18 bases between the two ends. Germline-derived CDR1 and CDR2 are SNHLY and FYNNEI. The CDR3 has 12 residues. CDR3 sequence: CASIGSAGVHTF. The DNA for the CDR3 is TGTGCCAGCATCGGTTCGGCAGGTGTGCACACCTTC.